Each of the 3 T cell receptor beta chains below was sequenced from the same sample in a study of low-dose radiotherapy and immunotherapy resistance in tumors. As for time point: after trial treatment. As to treatment: LDRT plus nivolumab, ipilimumab, low-dose cyclophosphamide and aspirin (RACIN trial). Primers targeting TRAV and TRBV primed first-strand cDNA, covering alpha and beta chains. The authors ran around 22 PCR cycles to amplify TCRs with a constant-region primer and V-primer adapter. TCRdb redid the calling of the reads with MiXCR, one entry per CDR3 protein. The sample carries about 100,000 distinct CDR3 sequences, 20% to 25% recorded once. Sequenced material: PBMCs, taken after low-dose radiotherapy plus immunotherapy. These TCRs come from a male donor with prostate cancer.

As to this clonotype: It differs at one base from a far larger clone, so likely a read error. V is TRBV6-2 or TRBV6-3 and J is TRBJ2-5; 10 nucleotides agree with TRBD2. The trim removed 6 bases at V and 1 base at J, leaving 5 bases unmatched. CDR1 and CDR2 (germline): MNHEY, SVGEGT. This CDR3 has 15 residues. CDR3 sequence: CASRAGGTSQETQYF. CDR3 sequence (DNA): TGTGCCAGCAGAGCGGGGGGGACTTCCCAAGAGACCCAGTACTTC.

Notes on this clonotype: It differs at one base from a far larger clone, so likely a read error. Here the CDR3 reads CASSHKRGANTGELFF. CDR3 nucleotide sequence: TGTGCCAGCAGCCACAAGCGGGGGGCGAACACCGGGGAGCTGTTTTTT. The chain has TRBV5-8 and TRBJ2-2; TRBD2 matches at 9 bases. CDR1 is SGHTS and CDR2 is YDEGEE in the germline V gene. V shed 4 bases and J 0 bases; nucleotides not matched to a gene: 4. This CDR3 region has 16 residues. Full variable domain (remainder filled in from reference TRBV5-8 and TRBJ2-2): EAGVTQSPTHLIKTRGQQATLRCSPISGHTSVYWYQQALGLGLQFLLWYDEGEERNRGNFPPRFSGRQFPNYSSELNVNALELEDSALYLCASSHKRGANTGELFFGEGSRLTVL.

This clonotype was found many times. The chain joins TRBV7-8 to TRBJ1-4; perhaps TRBD1 as D (5 bases). Trimming removed 5 bases at V and 5 bases at J, with 12 bases between. This CDR3 comprises 14 residues. CDR1 is SGHVS and CDR2 is FQNEAQ in the germline V gene. The CDR3 nucleotides read TGTGCCAGCAGCCCGGGACGGAGGAATGAAAAACTGTTTTTT. Translating it yields CASSPGRRNEKLFF.